This section outlines one T cell receptor (beta chain) sequence together with its context. The source of the sample is a study of control samples from healthy donors and cancer patients. Only in-frame clones appear in the TCRdb table, and some are missing; sequencing was by immunoSEQ multiplex PCR. The repertoire consists of about 140,000 clones, with 80% to 90% occurring once and the leading ten covering roughly 10%. This sequence was found in a woman under 40 in good health. The sample consisted of blood.

The CDR3 reads CASSPGQGPYGYTF. CDR3 nucleotides: TGTGCCAGCAGCCCGGGACAGGGGCCCTATGGCTACACCTTC. The chain carries TRBV3-1 (or the pseudogene TRBV3-2) and TRBJ1-2, with 10 positions matching TRBD1. This CDR3 spans 14 amino acids. J lost 4 bases, V lost 4 bases, and 3 bases had no gene match. From germline, CDR1 is LGHDT and CDR2 YNNKEL (reference sequence).